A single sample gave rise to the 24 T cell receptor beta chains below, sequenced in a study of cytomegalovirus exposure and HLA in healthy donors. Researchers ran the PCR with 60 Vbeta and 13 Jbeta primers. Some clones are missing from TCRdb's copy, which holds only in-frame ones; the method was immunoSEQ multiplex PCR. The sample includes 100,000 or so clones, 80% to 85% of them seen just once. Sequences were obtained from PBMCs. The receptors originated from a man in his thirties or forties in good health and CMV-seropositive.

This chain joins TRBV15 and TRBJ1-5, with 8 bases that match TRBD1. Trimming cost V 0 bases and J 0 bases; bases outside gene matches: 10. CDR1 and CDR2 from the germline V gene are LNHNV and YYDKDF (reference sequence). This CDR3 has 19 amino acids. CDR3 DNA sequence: TGTGCCACCAGCAGAGATGTAGGGACAGGAGATTATAGCAATCAGCCCCAGCATTTT. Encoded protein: CATSRDVGTGDYSNQPQHF.

The DNA for the CDR3 is TGTGCCAGCAGTATGGGAGGCTATGGCTACACCTTC. This sequence encodes CASSMGGYGYTF. This chain connects TRBV6-5 to TRBJ1-2; D is unresolved. CDR1 MNHEY and CDR2 SVGAGI come from the germline V gene. The CDR3 extends over 12 amino acids. V lost 5 bases to trimming and J lost 4 bases, with 8 bases between them.

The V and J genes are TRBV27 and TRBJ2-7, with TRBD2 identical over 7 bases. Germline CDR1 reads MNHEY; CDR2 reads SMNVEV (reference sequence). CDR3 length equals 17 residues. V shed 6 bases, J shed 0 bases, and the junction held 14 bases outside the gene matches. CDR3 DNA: TGTGCCAGCAGGCCAGCCCATCCTAGCGGTTACTCCTACGAGCAGTACTTC. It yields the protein CASRPAHPSGYSYEQYF.

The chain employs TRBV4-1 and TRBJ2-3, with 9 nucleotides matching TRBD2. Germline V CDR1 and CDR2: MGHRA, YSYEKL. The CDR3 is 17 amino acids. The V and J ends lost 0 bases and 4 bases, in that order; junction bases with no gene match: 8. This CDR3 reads CASSQDLSGGRSDTQYF. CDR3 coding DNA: TGCGCCAGCAGCCAAGATCTTAGCGGGGGCCGATCAGATACGCAGTATTTT.

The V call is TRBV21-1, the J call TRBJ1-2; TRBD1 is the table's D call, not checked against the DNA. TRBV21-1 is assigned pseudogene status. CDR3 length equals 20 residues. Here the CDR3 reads CASSFARGVGQEFSNYGYTF. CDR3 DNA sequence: TGTGCCAGCAGTTTCGCTCGTGGGGTGGGACAGGAGTTTTCTAACTATGGCTACACCTTC.

The CDR3 protein is CASSDGGLGEKLFF. The CDR3 region has the DNA TGTGCCAGCAGTGACGGGGGCCTCGGTGAAAAACTGTTTTTT. The V and J genes are TRBV6-4 and TRBJ1-4, with D perhaps matching TRBD1 (6 bases). Germline V gene data show CDR1 as MRHNA and CDR2 as SNTAGT. Trimming shortened V by 2 bases and J by 7 bases, and 11 bases separated the two germline ends. The CDR3 consists of 14 residues.

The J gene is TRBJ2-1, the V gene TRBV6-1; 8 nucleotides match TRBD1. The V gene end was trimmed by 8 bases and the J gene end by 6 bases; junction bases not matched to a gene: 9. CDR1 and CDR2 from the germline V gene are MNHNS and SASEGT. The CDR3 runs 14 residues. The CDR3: CASLDRGLGNEQFF. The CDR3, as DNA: TGTGCCAGCCTAGACAGGGGCCTCGGCAATGAGCAGTTCTTC.

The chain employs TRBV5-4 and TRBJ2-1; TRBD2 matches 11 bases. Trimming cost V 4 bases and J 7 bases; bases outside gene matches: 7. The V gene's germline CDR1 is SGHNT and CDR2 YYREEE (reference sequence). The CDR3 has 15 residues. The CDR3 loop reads CASSRSSGGANEQFF. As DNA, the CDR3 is TGTGCCAGCAGCCGGAGTAGCGGGGGGGCGAATGAGCAGTTCTTC.

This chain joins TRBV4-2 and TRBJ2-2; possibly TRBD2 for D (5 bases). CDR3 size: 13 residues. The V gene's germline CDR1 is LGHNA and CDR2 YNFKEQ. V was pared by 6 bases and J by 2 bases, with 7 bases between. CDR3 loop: CASREGNTGELFF. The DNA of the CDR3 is TGTGCCAGCAGAGAGGGTAACACCGGGGAGCTGTTTTTT.

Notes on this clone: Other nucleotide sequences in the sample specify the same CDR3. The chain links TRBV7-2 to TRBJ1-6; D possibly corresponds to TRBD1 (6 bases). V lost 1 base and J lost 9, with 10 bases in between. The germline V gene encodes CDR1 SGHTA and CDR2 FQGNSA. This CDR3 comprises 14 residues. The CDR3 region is CASSLDRTVSPLHF. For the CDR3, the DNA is TGTGCCAGCAGCTTAGACCGGACAGTTTCACCCCTCCACTTT.

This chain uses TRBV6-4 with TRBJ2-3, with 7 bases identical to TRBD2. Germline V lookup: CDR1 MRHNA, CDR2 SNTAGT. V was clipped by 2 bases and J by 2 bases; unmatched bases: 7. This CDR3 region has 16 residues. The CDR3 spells CASSDTGGMHTDTQYF. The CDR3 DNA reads TGTGCCAGCAGTGACACGGGGGGAATGCACACAGATACGCAGTATTTT.

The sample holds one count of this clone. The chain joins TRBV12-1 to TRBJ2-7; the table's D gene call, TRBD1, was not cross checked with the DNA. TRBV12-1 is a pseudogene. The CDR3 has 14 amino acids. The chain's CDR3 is CASSLTGEPYEQYF. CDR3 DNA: TGTGCCAGCAGCTTAACAGGGGAGCCCTACGAGCAGTACTTC.

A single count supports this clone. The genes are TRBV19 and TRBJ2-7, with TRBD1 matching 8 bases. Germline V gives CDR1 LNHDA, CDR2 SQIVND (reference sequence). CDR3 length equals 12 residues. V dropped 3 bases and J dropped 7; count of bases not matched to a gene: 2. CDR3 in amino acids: CASSMTGEEQYF. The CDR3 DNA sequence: TGTGCCAGTAGTATGACAGGGGAAGAGCAGTACTTC.

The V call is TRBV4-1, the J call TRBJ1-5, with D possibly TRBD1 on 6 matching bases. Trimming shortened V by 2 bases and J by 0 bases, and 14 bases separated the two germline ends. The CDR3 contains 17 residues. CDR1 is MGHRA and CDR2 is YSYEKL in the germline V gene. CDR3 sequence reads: CASSQPYLDSSNQPQHF. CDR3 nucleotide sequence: TGCGCCAGCAGCCAACCCTACTTGGACAGTAGCAATCAGCCCCAGCATTTT.

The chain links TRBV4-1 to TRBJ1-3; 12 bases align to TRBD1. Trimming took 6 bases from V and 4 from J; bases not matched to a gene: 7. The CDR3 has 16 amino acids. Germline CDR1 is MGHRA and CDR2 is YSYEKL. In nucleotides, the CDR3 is TGCGCCAGCAGGGGGGACAGGGGGCGGTTGGGAAACACCATATATTTT. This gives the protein CASRGDRGRLGNTIYF.

CDR3 coding DNA: TGCGCCAGCAGCTTGGGAGGGATAGGCACTGAAGCTTTCTTT. Amino acids: CASSLGGIGTEAFF. V usage is TRBV5-1 and J usage is TRBJ1-1; no firm D call. Trimming shortened V by 0 bases and J by 4 bases, and 10 bases separated the two germline ends. The CDR3 covers 14 residues. Germline lookup yields CDR1 SGHRS and CDR2 YFSETQ.

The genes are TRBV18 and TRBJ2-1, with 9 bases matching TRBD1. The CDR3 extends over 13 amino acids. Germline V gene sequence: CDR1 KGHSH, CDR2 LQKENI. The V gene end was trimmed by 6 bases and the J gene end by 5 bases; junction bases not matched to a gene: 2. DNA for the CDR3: TGTGCCAGCTCCTGGACAGGGGACAATGAGCAGTTCTTC. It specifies CASSWTGDNEQFF.

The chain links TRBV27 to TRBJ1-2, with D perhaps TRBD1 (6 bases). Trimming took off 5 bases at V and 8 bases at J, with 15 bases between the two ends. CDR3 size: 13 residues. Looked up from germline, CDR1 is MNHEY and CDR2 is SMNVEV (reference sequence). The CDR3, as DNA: TGTGCCAGCAGTGCCCAACAGGGCGGGGGCTACACCTTC. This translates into CASSAQQGGGYTF.

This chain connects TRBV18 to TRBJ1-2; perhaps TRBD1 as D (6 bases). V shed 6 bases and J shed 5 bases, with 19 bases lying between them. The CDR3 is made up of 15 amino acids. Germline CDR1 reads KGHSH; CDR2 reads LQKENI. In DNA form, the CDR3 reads TGTGCCAGCTCGGCTCCCCAACAGGGTTTATATGGCTACACCTTC. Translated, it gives CASSAPQQGLYGYTF.

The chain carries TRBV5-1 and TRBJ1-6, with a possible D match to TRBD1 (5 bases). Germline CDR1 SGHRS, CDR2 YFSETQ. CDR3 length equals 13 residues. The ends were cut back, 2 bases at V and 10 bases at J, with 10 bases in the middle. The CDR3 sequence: CASSLQDASPLHF. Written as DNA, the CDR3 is TGCGCCAGCAGCTTACAGGATGCGTCACCCCTCCACTTT.

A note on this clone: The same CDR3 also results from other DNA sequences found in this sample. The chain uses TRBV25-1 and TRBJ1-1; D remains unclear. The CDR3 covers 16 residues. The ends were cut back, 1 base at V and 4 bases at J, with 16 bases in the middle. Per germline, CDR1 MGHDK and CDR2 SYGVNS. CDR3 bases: TGTGCCAGCAGTGAATTGGGCCCCAGGCGAGCCACTGAAGCTTTCTTT. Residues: CASSELGPRRATEAFF.

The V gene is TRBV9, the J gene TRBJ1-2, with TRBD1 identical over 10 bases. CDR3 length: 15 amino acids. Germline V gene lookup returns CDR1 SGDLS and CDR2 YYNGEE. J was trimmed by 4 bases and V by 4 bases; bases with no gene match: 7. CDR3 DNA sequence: TGTGCCAGCAGCCCCCGGGACAGGGGCCCCTATGGCTACACCTTC. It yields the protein CASSPRDRGPYGYTF. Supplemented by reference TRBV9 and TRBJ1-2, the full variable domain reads DSGVTQTPKHLITATGQRVTLRCSPRSGDLSVYWYQQSLDQGLQFLIQYYNGEERAKGNILERFSAQQFPDLHSELNLSSLELGDSALYFCASSPRDRGPYGYTFGSGTRLTVV.

CDR3 DNA: TGTGCCAGCACCCTAAACCCAACTAATGAAAAACTGTTTTTT. This gives the protein CASTLNPTNEKLFF. The chain combines TRBV7-6 with TRBJ1-4; D uncertain. The germline V and J ends were trimmed by 7 bases and 0 bases, with 9 bases remaining between them. Germline CDR1 and CDR2: SGHVS and FNYEAQ. The CDR3 covers 14 residues.

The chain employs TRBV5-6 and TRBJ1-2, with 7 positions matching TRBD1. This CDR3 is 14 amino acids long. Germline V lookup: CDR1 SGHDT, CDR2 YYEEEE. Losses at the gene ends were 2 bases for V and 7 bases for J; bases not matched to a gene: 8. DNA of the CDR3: TGTGCCAGCAGCTTAAACCGACAGGGTTTTGGCTACACCTTC. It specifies CASSLNRQGFGYTF.